The clone carrying this TCR beta chain was counted only a few times. The antigen is not known. The record originates from a study of TIL therapy for anti-PD-1-resistant metastatic lung cancer. The study's findings and limits: Infused TIL clonotypes partially replaced the baseline blood repertoire, then decayed over months. The cohort had more treatment-naive, never-smoker and oncogene-addicted patients than typical.

V was trimmed by 0 bases and J by 6 bases, leaving 1 base between them. Germline loops: CDR1 SEHNR, CDR2 FQNEAQ (reference sequence). The CDR3 covers 11 residues. The libraries were made with immunoSEQ v3. Profiled with immunoSEQ multiplex PCR; TCRdb holds only in-frame clones, not every one. This sample carries tens of thousands of clones, 55% to 70% of them seen once, and the ten largest clones take about 6.8%. Time point described: pre-treatment sample, taken before nivolumab and TIL therapy. J is TRBJ2-3 and V is TRBV7-9, with D unclear. Sequenced material: blood, taken at baseline. The clonotype originates from a person between 25 and 80 years old with non-small cell lung cancer. For the CDR3, the DNA is TGTGCCAGCAGCTTAGCCGATACGCAGTATTTT. This codes for CASSLADTQYF.